This TCR beta chain is drawn from a study of blood T cell repertoires in COVID-19. Turning to the study itself: COVID-19 samples collected from the United States, Italy and Spain covered acute and convalescent phases.

TCRdb keeps only in-frame clones here, not all; method: immunoSEQ multiplex PCR. The sample yields 200,000 to 250,000 clones, over 75% seen once. This clone has just one count. The sequencing sample was made of PBMCs or T cells enriched from blood (not recorded which). This TCR derives from a man younger than 40 in a cohort exposed to, infected with or recovered from COVID-19 (not recorded which).

The CDR3 bases are TGTGCCAGCAGCCAACCCGGGACAGCCCGAGAAAAACTGTTTTTT. Its translation: CASSQPGTAREKLFF. The chain joins TRBV28 to TRBJ1-4; 7 nucleotides line up with TRBD1. The CDR3 has 15 amino acids. CDR1 and CDR2 (germline): MDHEN, SYDVKM. The ends lost 6 bases at V and 8 bases at J; junction bases unmatched: 12.